This T cell receptor (beta chain) was captured by sequencing in a study of PD-1 blockade in classical Hodgkin lymphoma. The assay was immunoSEQ multiplex PCR, and TCRdb's table has in-frame clones only and misses some. The table has a few thousand clones, 71% seen once. With respect to this clone: The antigen remains undetermined.

The CDR3 is 16 amino acids. With 4 bases removed from V and 7 bases from J, the gap between germline ends came to 22 bases. Germline V gives CDR1 MNHNS, CDR2 SASEGT. General study points: Compared with healthy donors, newly diagnosed patients reportedly showed lower baseline TCR diversity. Complete responders possessed baseline diversity comparable to newly diagnosed patients. CD4+ TCR diversity rose significantly by C4D1, and CD8+ TCR diversity did not.

Every single patient, without exception, relapsed after autologous stem cell transplantation, and brentuximab vedotin exposure varied. This chain uses TRBV6-1 with TRBJ2-5, with D tentatively TRBD1 (6 bases). This receptor was obtained from a human donor with classical Hodgkin lymphoma. Sequencing used peripheral blood mononuclear cells (PBMCs), obtained at baseline. This CDR3 is CASSATGKGPLWTQYF. CDR3 nucleotide sequence: TGTGCCAGCAGTGCTACAGGGAAGGGACCTTTGTGGACCCAGTACTTC.